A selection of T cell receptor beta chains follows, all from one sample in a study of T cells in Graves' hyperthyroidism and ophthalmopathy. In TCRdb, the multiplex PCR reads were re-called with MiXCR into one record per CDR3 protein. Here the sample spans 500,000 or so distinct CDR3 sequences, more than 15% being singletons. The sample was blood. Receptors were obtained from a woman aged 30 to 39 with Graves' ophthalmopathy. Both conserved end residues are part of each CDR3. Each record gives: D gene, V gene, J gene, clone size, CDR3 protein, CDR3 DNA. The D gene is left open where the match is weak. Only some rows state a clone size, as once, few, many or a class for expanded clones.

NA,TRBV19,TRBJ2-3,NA,CASSIELRTDTQYF,TGTGCCAGTAGTATAGAACTCCGCACAGATACGCAGTATTTT
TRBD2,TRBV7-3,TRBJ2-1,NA,CASSLSGTYGEQFF,TGTGCCAGCAGCCTTAGCGGGACCTACGGTGAGCAGTTCTTC
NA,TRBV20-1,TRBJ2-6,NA,CSAHGANVLTF,TGCAGTGCTCATGGGGCCAACGTCCTGACTTTC
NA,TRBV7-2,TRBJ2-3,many,CASSYSPGTSTDTQYF,TGTGCCAGCAGCTACTCACCGGGGACTAGCACAGATACGCAGTATTTT
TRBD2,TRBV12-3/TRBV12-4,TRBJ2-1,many,CASRNTGGRASNEQFF,TGTGCCAGCAGAAACACTGGCGGGAGGGCCTCCAATGAGCAGTTCTTC
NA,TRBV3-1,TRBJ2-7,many,CASSSVPWRPYEQYF,TGTGCCAGCAGCTCCGTCCCCTGGAGGCCCTACGAGCAGTACTTC
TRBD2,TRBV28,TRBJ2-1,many,CASTLGLAGVGEQFF,TGTGCCAGCACCCTGGGACTAGCGGGAGTCGGTGAGCAGTTCTTC
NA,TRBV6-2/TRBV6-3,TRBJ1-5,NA,CASSYSGPSNQPQHF,TGTGCCAGCAGTTACTCGGGCCCTAGCAATCAGCCCCAGCATTTT
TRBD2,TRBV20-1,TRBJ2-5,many,CSAPTSGRAQYF,TGCAGTGCCCCGACTAGCGGGAGGGCCCAGTACTTC
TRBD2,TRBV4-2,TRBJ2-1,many,CASSQEPSGAYNEQFF,TGTGCCAGCAGCCAGGAACCTAGCGGGGCTTACAATGAGCAGTTCTTC
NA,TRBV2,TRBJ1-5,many,CASRATIGTMDQPQHF,TGTGCCAGCAGAGCTACAATCGGGACAATGGATCAGCCCCAGCATTTT
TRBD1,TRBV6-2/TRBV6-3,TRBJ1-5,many,CASAHVLGGESNQPQHF,TGTGCCAGCGCCCACGTATTAGGGGGCGAGAGCAATCAGCCCCAGCATTTT
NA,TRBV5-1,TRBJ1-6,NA,CASSLVGRDTLHF,TGCGCCAGCAGCTTGGTTGGGAGGGACACCCTCCACTTT
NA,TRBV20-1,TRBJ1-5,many,CSARGLLTRNQPQHF,TGCAGTGCTAGAGGCCTACTTACCCGCAATCAGCCCCAGCATTTT
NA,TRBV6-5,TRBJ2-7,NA,CAGSSGNYEQYF,TGTGCCGGCAGTTCAGGGAACTACGAGCAGTACTTC
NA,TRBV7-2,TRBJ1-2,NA,CASTLGGSRGYTF,TGTGCCAGCACTTTGGGGGGTAGTCGTGGCTACACCTTC
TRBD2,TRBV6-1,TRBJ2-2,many,CASSERGLAGERGELFF,TGTGCCAGCAGTGAAAGAGGACTAGCGGGAGAAAGGGGGGAGCTGTTTTTT
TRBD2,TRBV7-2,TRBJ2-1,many,CASSLGGLAGGDEQFF,TGTGCCAGCAGCTTAGGGGGACTAGCGGGAGGCGATGAGCAGTTCTTC
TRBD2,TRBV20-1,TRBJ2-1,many,CSARDRASGLPSYNEQFF,TGCAGTGCTAGAGATAGGGCTAGCGGGCTTCCCTCCTACAATGAGCAGTTCTTC
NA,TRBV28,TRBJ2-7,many,CASSSFSSAGYEQYF,TGTGCCAGCAGTAGTTTCTCTTCAGCGGGCTACGAGCAGTACTTC
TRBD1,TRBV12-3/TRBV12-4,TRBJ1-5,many,CASSLARGQGSSNQPQHF,TGTGCCAGCAGTTTAGCGCGGGGACAGGGGTCGAGCAATCAGCCCCAGCATTTT
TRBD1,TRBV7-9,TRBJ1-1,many,CASSFPLQTGENTEAFF,TGTGCCAGCAGCTTCCCACTCCAGACAGGGGAGAACACTGAAGCTTTCTTT
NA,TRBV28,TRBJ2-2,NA,CASSLIGVAGELFF,TGTGCCAGCAGTTTGATTGGTGTCGCCGGGGAGCTGTTTTTT
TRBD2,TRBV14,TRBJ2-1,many,CASSPTSGPYNEQFF,TGTGCCAGCAGCCCTACTAGCGGACCCTACAATGAGCAGTTCTTC
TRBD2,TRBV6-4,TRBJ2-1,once,CASSDKAGGMHEQFF,TGTGCCAGCAGTGACAAGGCGGGAGGGATGCATGAGCAGTTCTTC
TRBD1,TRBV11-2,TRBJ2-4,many,CASSLVSGQLAKNIQYF,TGTGCCAGCAGCTTAGTGTCGGGACAGCTAGCCAAAAACATTCAGTACTTC
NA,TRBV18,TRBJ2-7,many,CASSPPTGWDEQYF,TGTGCCAGCTCACCACCTACAGGGTGGGACGAGCAGTACTTC
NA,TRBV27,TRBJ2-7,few,CASSPLTEGGEQYF,TGTGCCAGCAGTCCTTTGACCGAGGGTGGCGAGCAGTACTTC
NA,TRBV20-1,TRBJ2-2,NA,CSADDRNTGELFF,TGCAGTGCCGACGACAGAAACACCGGGGAGCTGTTTTTT
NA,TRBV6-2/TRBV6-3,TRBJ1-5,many,CASRRSGARDQPQHF,TGTGCCAGCAGGCGCTCAGGGGCAAGAGATCAGCCCCAGCATTTT
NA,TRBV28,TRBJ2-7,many,CASSFEDYEQYF,TGTGCCAGCAGTTTTGAGGACTACGAGCAGTACTTC
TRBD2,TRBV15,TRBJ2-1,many,CATSRDWGLGRNEQFF,TGTGCCACCAGCAGAGATTGGGGACTAGGTCGGAATGAGCAGTTCTTC
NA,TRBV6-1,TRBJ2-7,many,CASRLGRTQYEQYF,TGTGCCAGCAGGTTGGGACGTACACAGTACGAGCAGTACTTC
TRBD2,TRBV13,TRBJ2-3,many,CASSSGRGTQYF,TGTGCCAGCAGTAGCGGGAGAGGTACGCAGTATTTT
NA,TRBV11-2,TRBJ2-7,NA,CASSLGERQYF,TGTGCCAGCAGCTTGGGGGAGAGGCAGTACTTC
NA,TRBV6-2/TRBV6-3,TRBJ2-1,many,CASSKSGPAYNEQFF,TGTGCCAGCAGCAAAAGCGGGCCGGCCTACAATGAGCAGTTCTTC
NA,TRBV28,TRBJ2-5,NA,CASSSDRTTRPETQYF,TGTGCCAGCAGTTCGGATCGGACGACCCGCCCGGAGACCCAGTACTTC
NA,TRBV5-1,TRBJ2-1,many,CASITPPTPPSDEQFF,TGCGCCAGCATCACCCCCCCGACGCCGCCTTCGGATGAGCAGTTCTTC
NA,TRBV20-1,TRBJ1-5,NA,CSASTAYSNQPQHF,TGCAGTGCTTCGACAGCTTATAGCAATCAGCCCCAGCATTTT
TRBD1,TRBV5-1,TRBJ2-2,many,CASSRDSNTGELFF,TGTGCCAGCAGTCGGGACAGCAACACCGGGGAGCTGTTTTTT
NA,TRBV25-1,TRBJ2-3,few,CASSDWVDKGDTQYF,TGTGCCAGCAGTGATTGGGTGGACAAAGGGGATACGCAGTATTTT
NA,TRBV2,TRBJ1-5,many,CASIAVGGRQPQHF,TGTGCCAGCATTGCGGTGGGGGGGCGTCAGCCCCAGCATTTT
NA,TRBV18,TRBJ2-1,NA,CASCRVGALNEQFF,TGTGCCAGCTGCAGGGTTGGGGCTCTAAATGAGCAGTTCTTC
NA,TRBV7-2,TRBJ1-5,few,CASSLVVVSNQPQHF,TGTGCCAGCAGCTTAGTAGTGGTTAGCAATCAGCCCCAGCATTTT
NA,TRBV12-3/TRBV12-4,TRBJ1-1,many,CASSLSRRTEAFF,TGTGCCAGCAGTTTATCTAGGCGCACTGAAGCTTTCTTT
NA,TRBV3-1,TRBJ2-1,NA,CASSQEYGDQTGAYNEQFF,TGTGCCAGCAGCCAAGAATACGGGGATCAGACGGGAGCGTACAATGAGCAGTTCTTC
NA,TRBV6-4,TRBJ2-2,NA,CASKVGKTNTGELFF,TGTGCCAGCAAGGTCGGAAAAACGAACACCGGGGAGCTGTTTTTT
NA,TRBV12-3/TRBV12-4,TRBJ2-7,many,CASSLNEAYEQYF,TGTGCCAGCAGTTTGAATGAAGCCTACGAGCAGTACTTC
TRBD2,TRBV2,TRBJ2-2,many,CAGRTSGSTGELFF,TGTGCCGGAAGGACTAGCGGGTCGACCGGGGAGCTGTTTTTT
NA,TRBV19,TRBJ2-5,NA,CASSIHSEETQYF,TGTGCCAGTAGTATCCACTCAGAAGAGACCCAGTACTTC
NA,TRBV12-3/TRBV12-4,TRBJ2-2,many,CASSSATGGWELFF,TGTGCCAGCAGTTCGGCGACGGGGGGCTGGGAGCTGTTTTTT
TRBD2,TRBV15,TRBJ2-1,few,CATSRTRTGLADNEQFF,TGTGCCACCAGCAGGACACGGACGGGACTAGCGGACAATGAGCAGTTCTTC
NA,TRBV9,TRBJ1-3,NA,CASSVGQPVSGNTIYF,TGTGCCAGCAGCGTAGGACAGCCCGTCTCTGGAAACACCATATATTTT
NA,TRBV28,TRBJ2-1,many,CASSEHTSSYNEQFF,TGTGCCAGCAGTGAACACACAAGCTCCTACAATGAGCAGTTCTTC
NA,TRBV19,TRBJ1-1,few,CATRQRNTEAFF,TGTGCCACTCGACAGCGAAACACTGAAGCTTTCTTT